The 30 T cell receptor beta chains below were found in one sample sequenced in a study of shared clonotypes between healthy human individuals. This table comes from immunoSEQ multiplex PCR, and its TCRdb copy is limited to in-frame clones, with some not included. The sample carries about 2.4 million clones, 90% to 95% recorded once. Sequencing was performed on naive CD4+ T cells sorted from blood. Subset in this sample: CD45RA+ positively selected. The receptors here all came from a man aged 18 to 29 in good health.

A word on this clone: The sample has other DNA sequences that encode this CDR3 too. This rearrangement joins TRBV5-4 to TRBJ2-7; D possibly corresponds to TRBD2 (5 bases). The CDR3 runs 13 residues. The germline V gene has CDR1 SGHNT and CDR2 YYREEE (reference sequence). V lost 0 bases and J 2 bases, leaving 6 bases between the germline ends. CDR3: CASSLAGTYEQYF. CDR3 bases: TGTGCCAGCAGCTTGGCGGGGACCTACGAGCAGTACTTC.

The V gene is TRBV4-2, the J gene TRBJ2-1; the D gene is possibly TRBD2 (6 bases). Deletions cut 4 bases from V and 9 bases from J, with 19 bases between. The CDR3 has 15 amino acids. Per the germline V gene, CDR1 is LGHNA and CDR2 is YNFKEQ. The CDR3 coding sequence is TGTGCCAGCAGCCGCCGGGACTTAGACGGTGGTGAGCAGTTCTTC. Residues: CASSRRDLDGGEQFF.

This chain uses TRBV7-9 with TRBJ1-2; no firm D call. The germline V gene has CDR1 SEHNR and CDR2 FQNEAQ (reference sequence). The CDR3 totals 12 residues. V gave up 4 bases and J gave up 8 bases, with 11 bases separating them. The CDR3, as DNA: TGTGCCAGCAGCTCTCTAACGGGAGGCTACACCTTC. Its protein product is CASSSLTGGYTF.

The table lists this clone with a few counts. The V call is TRBV5-4, the J call TRBJ1-6; no reliable D call. Germline V CDR1 and CDR2: SGHNT, YYREEE (reference sequence). This CDR3 comprises 12 residues. V lost 0 bases to trimming and J lost 14 bases, with 9 bases between them. CDR3 residues: CASSLDRRSLHF. The CDR3, as DNA: TGTGCCAGCAGCTTGGACAGAAGATCCCTCCACTTT.

The J gene is TRBJ2-5, the V gene TRBV2; tentatively, D is TRBD1 (7 bases). This CDR3 is built from 14 residues. V gave up 5 bases and J gave up 4 bases, with 14 bases separating them. From germline, CDR1 is SNHLY and CDR2 FYNNEI. Here the CDR3 DNA reads TGTGCCAGCAGTACCCAGGGGGGTCCAGAGACCCAGTACTTC. Protein: CASSTQGGPETQYF.

As concerns this clone: Other DNA sequences of this sample code for an identical CDR3. The J gene is TRBJ2-5, the V gene TRBV6-1; D may correspond to TRBD1 or TRBD2 (6 bases each). CDR3 length: 13 residues. With 6 bases removed from V and 3 bases from J, the gap between germline ends came to 11 bases. Per germline, CDR1 MNHNS and CDR2 SASEGT. CDR3 sequence reads: CASRKRGEETQYF. The CDR3 region has the DNA TGTGCCAGCAGAAAAAGGGGGGAAGAGACCCAGTACTTC.

V and J are TRBV18 and TRBJ1-4; the match to TRBD1 covers 7 bases. V gave up 2 bases and J gave up 8 bases; unmatched junction bases: 8. CDR3 length equals 15 residues. Germline V CDR1 and CDR2: KGHSH, LQKENI. The CDR3, as DNA: TGTGCCAGCTCACCAATGGCAGGGGGAATCGAAAAACTGTTTTTT. It codes for CASSPMAGGIEKLFF.

The genes are TRBV30 and TRBJ1-5, with TRBD1 as a possible D gene (6 bases). CDR3 length equals 13 residues. V was cut by 2 bases and J by 3 bases, with 8 bases left in between. Germline CDR1 is GTSNPN and CDR2 is SVGIG (reference sequence). The CDR3 loop is CAWSKGDNQPQHF. For the CDR3, the DNA is TGTGCCTGGAGTAAGGGGGACAATCAGCCCCAGCATTTT.

This rearrangement joins TRBV5-1 to TRBJ1-2; 7 nucleotides align to TRBD1. This CDR3 has 13 amino acids. Per the germline V gene, CDR1 is SGHRS and CDR2 is YFSETQ. V lost 4 bases to trimming and J lost 3 bases; unmatched junction nucleotides: 3. CDR3 region: CASSRDSDYGYTF. For the CDR3, the DNA is TGCGCCAGCAGCCGGGACAGCGACTATGGCTACACCTTC.

This clone was recorded only once. The rearrangement joins TRBV21-1 to TRBJ1-1. TRBV21-1 is shown as a pseudogene. The CDR3 contains 16 residues. Here the CDR3 DNA reads TGTGCCAGCAGCAAAATAGGTCGTCGGGGGGGCACTGAAGCTTTCTTT. Amino acid sequence: CASSKIGRRGGTEAFF.

A remark on this clone: The same CDR3 can be traced to other DNA sequences in this sample. CDR3 sequence: CSVEEDTGELFF. In DNA, the CDR3 is TGCAGCGTTGAAGAAGACACCGGGGAGCTGTTTTTT. The V gene is TRBV29-1, the J gene TRBJ2-2; D remains unclear. Per germline, CDR1 SQVTM and CDR2 ANQGSEA. Trimming removed 0 bases at V and 3 bases at J, with 2 bases between. The CDR3 is 12 amino acids.

This sequence joins TRBV19 and TRBJ1-1; D gene uncertain. Germline lookup yields CDR1 LNHDA and CDR2 SQIVND (reference sequence). The CDR3 is 18 residues long. V lost 0 bases, J lost 6 bases, and 23 bases lay in between. For the CDR3, the DNA is TGTGCCAGTAGTATAGATAATCGAGGGAGCCTCGGCTATCCTGAAGCTTTCTTT. This translates into CASSIDNRGSLGYPEAFF. The variable domain in full, completed from reference TRBV19 and TRBJ1-1, reads DGGITQSPKYLFRKEGQNVTLSCEQNLNHDAMYWYRQDPGQGLRLIYYSQIVNDFQKGDIAEGYSVSREKKESFPLTVTSAQKNPTAFYLCASSIDNRGSLGYPEAFFGQGTRLTVV.

The V call is TRBV21-1, the J call TRBJ2-5. TRBV21-1 is assigned pseudogene status. The CDR3 covers 16 residues. The CDR3 region is CASSSLLYTFSETQYF. CDR3 bases: TGTGCCAGCAGCTCTTTGCTCTACACTTTCTCTGAGACCCAGTACTTC.

V gene TRBV7-9 combines with J gene TRBJ2-7; D is possibly TRBD1 (6 bases). The J call may not be correct, given that the DNA end is closer to TRBJ2-5. In germline, CDR1 is SEHNR, CDR2 FQNEAQ (reference sequence). The CDR3 sequence is 12 residues long. The CDR3 DNA sequence: TGTGCCAGCAGCCCCCCGACAGGGACCCAGTACTTC. This encodes CASSPPTGTQYF.

The V call is TRBV19, the J call TRBJ1-1; 7 bases are a match to TRBD1. V lost 6 bases and J lost 3; bases outside the gene matches: 7. CDR3 size: 14 residues. Germline V CDR1 and CDR2: LNHDA, SQIVND (reference sequence). The CDR3: CASSLTGVYTEAFF. The CDR3 coding sequence is TGTGCCAGTAGCCTAACAGGGGTGTACACTGAAGCTTTCTTT.

J is TRBJ2-7 and V is TRBV6-6, with 7 bases identical to TRBD1. The CDR3 sequence is 14 residues long. The germline CDR1 and CDR2 sequences are MNHNY and SVGAGI (reference sequence). Trimming took 7 bases from V and 2 from J; bases not matched to a gene: 8. CDR3 amino acids: CASKETGLPYEQYF. DNA for the CDR3: TGTGCCAGCAAGGAGACAGGGCTTCCCTACGAGCAGTACTTC.

This clone was observed a few times. The chain couples TRBV10-3 to TRBJ1-1; D possibly corresponds to TRBD1 (6 bases). V was shortened by 3 bases and J by 5 bases, with 13 bases between the two germline ends. This CDR3 has 14 amino acids. Germline CDR1 ENHRY, CDR2 SYGVKD. The CDR3 coding sequence is TGTGCCATCAGTGATACTGGGGGCTTGACTGAAGCTTTCTTT. As protein: CAISDTGGLTEAFF.

This chain connects TRBV4-3 to TRBJ2-3; the D is unclear. The CDR3 sequence is 15 residues long. The ends were cut back, 0 bases at V and 1 base at J, with 8 bases in the middle. The V gene's germline CDR1 is LGHNA and CDR2 YSLEER. CDR3 amino acids: CASSQDPFGTDTQYF. In DNA, the CDR3 is TGCGCCAGCAGCCAAGATCCTTTTGGCACAGATACGCAGTATTTT.

V is TRBV6-5 and J is TRBJ1-1; D may be TRBD1 (5 bases). Germline CDR1 reads MNHEY; CDR2 reads SVGAGI. The CDR3 runs to 14 residues. V gave up 0 bases and J gave up 6 bases, with 11 bases separating them. CDR3 sequence (DNA): TGTGCCAGCAGTTACTCGGCAGGGAGGTCTGAAGCTTTCTTT. It encodes CASSYSAGRSEAFF.

This clone has just one count. The V call is TRBV29-1, the J call TRBJ1-1; D gene unclear. This CDR3 has 13 residues. Trimming pared 1 base from V and 0 bases from J, leaving 6 bases between. CDR1 and CDR2 from the germline V gene are SQVTM and ANQGSEA. The CDR3 region is CSVEVTLNTEAFF. The CDR3 region has the DNA TGCAGCGTTGAAGTGACATTGAACACTGAAGCTTTCTTT.

On this clone itself: Other DNA sequences from this sample encode an identical CDR3 as well. This chain links TRBV5-1 with TRBJ1-1, with 8 bases that match TRBD1. Per germline, CDR1 SGHRS and CDR2 YFSETQ. The CDR3 contains 14 residues. Trimming cost V 4 bases and J 2 bases; bases outside gene matches: 4. CDR3 protein: CASSRQGANTEAFF. CDR3 nucleotide sequence: TGCGCCAGCAGCCGTCAGGGGGCCAACACTGAAGCTTTCTTT.

This rearrangement joins TRBV7-2 to TRBJ2-5; 10 bases are a match to TRBD2. The CDR3 has 16 residues. The germline V gene encodes CDR1 SGHTA and CDR2 FQGNSA. Unmatched junction bases numbered 4, after V lost 0 bases and J lost 3 bases. This CDR3 is CASSLARLAGEETQYF. CDR3 DNA sequence: TGTGCCAGCAGCTTAGCTAGGCTAGCGGGGGAAGAGACCCAGTACTTC.

This chain connects TRBV7-9 to TRBJ2-7; perhaps TRBD1 as D (5 bases). Germline V lookup: CDR1 SEHNR, CDR2 FQNEAQ (reference sequence). CDR3 size: 14 residues. V lost 4 bases, J lost 6 bases, and 16 bases lay in between. For the CDR3, the DNA is TGTGCCAGCAGCTACCCTCAATGGGGCGGCGAGCAGTACTTC. This translates into CASSYPQWGGEQYF.

This clone was detected only once. V is TRBV9 and J is TRBJ2-1; 7 positions match TRBD1. V shed 4 bases and J 6 bases; nucleotides not matched to a gene: 10. This CDR3 has 15 amino acids. CDR1 and CDR2 (germline): SGDLS, YYNGEE. The CDR3 spells CASSPTDRPRNEQFF. Here the CDR3 DNA reads TGTGCCAGCAGCCCGACGGACAGGCCTCGCAATGAGCAGTTCTTC.

The rearrangement uses TRBV7-2 and TRBJ1-2, with 9 bases fitting TRBD1. The V gene's germline CDR1 is SGHTA and CDR2 FQGNSA. V was pared by 3 bases and J by 7 bases, with 6 bases of the junction left unmatched. The CDR3 extends over 14 amino acids. The CDR3 sequence is CASSFRDRVSGYTF. As DNA, the CDR3 is TGTGCCAGCAGCTTCCGGGACAGGGTGTCTGGCTACACCTTC.

CDR3: CSSTAGGVTEQFF. The CDR3 bases are TGCAGCTCAACAGCGGGAGGAGTTACTGAGCAGTTCTTC. This chain links TRBV29-1 with TRBJ2-1; the match to TRBD2 covers 9 bases. This CDR3 is 13 amino acids long. Germline CDR1 is SQVTM and CDR2 is ANQGSEA. Trimming took 8 bases from V and 9 from J; bases not matched to a gene: 11.

As regards this clone: Other DNA sequences in this specimen translate into the identical CDR3. The chain is built from TRBV15 and TRBJ1-6, with 7 bases lining up with TRBD1. Germline V gives CDR1 LNHNV, CDR2 YYDKDF (reference sequence). This CDR3 is built from 15 residues. After removal of 3 bases from V and 7 bases from J, the junction contained 6 bases not matched to a gene. The CDR3 DNA reads TGTGCCACCAGCAGTCTCGACAGGGACAATTCACCCCTCCACTTT. It is translated as CATSSLDRDNSPLHF.

V and J are TRBV5-1 and TRBJ2-2, with TRBD1 matching over 8 bases. Germline CDR1 reads SGHRS; CDR2 reads YFSETQ. The V and J ends lost 4 bases and 4 bases, in that order; junction bases with no gene match: 9. CDR3 length: 16 amino acids. CDR3: CASSLRTGLTTGELFF. The CDR3 nucleotides are TGCGCCAGCAGCCTCCGGACAGGGTTGACCACCGGGGAGCTGTTTTTT. Looking up the rest from reference TRBV5-1 and TRBJ2-2 gives the full variable domain: KAGVTQTPRYLIKTRGQQVTLSCSPISGHRSVSWYQQTPGQGLQFLFEYFSETQRNKGNFPGRFSGRQFSNSRSEMNVSTLELGDSALYLCASSLRTGLTTGELFFGEGSRLTVL.

This clone was seen a single time. This chain joins TRBV18 and TRBJ1-5, with TRBD1 as a possible D gene (5 bases). Germline-derived CDR1 and CDR2 are KGHSH and LQKENI. The CDR3 runs 16 residues. Trimming removed 2 bases from V and 0 bases from J, with 11 bases in between. CDR3 in amino acids: CASSPRQTDSNQPQHF. The CDR3 nucleotides read TGTGCCAGCTCACCAAGACAGACAGATAGCAATCAGCCCCAGCATTTT.

The rearrangement joins TRBV10-3 to TRBJ1-1, with no clear D. The germline V and J ends were trimmed by 10 bases and 0 bases, with 12 bases remaining between them. Germline CDR1 and CDR2: ENHRY and SYGVKD. The length of the CDR3 is 13 residues. The CDR3 region has the DNA TGTGCCACGTACAAGGAAATGAACACTGAAGCTTTCTTT. Its translation: CATYKEMNTEAFF.